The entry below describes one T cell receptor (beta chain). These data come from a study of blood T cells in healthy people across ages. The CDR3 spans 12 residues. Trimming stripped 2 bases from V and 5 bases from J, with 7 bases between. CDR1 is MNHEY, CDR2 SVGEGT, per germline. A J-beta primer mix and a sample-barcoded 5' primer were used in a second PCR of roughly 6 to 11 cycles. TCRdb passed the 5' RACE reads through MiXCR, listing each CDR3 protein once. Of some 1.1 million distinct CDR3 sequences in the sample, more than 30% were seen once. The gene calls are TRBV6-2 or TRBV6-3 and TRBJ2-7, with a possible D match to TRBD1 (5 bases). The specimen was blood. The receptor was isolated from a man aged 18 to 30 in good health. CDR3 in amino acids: CASSYVGHEQYF. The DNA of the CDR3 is TGTGCCAGCAGTTACGTGGGGCACGAGCAGTACTTC.